The rows below give T cell receptor beta chains drawn from one sample of a study of blood T cell repertoires in COVID-19. Repertoires were generated with immunoSEQ multiplex PCR, while TCRdb's copy carries only in-frame clones and drops some. Of 100,000 or so clones listed, just over 85% were seen once; the top ten hold over 10%. The sample comprised peripheral blood. The receptors here all came from an older woman in a cohort sampled during active or convalescent COVID-19. Both conserved end residues are part of each CDR3. The D gene is left open where the match is weak. Clone size is not always given. Where it is, it says once, few, many or a class for expanded clones.

d_call j_call v_call clone_size cdr3_length cdr3_aa cdr3_nt
. TRBJ1-5 TRBV19 . 15 CASYSGLGRGQPQHF TGTGCCAGTTATTCGGGACTGGGAAGGGGTCAGCCCCAGCATTTT
. TRBJ1-6 TRBV5-1 . 13 CASNQNYNSPLHF TGCGCCAGCAACCAGAACTATAATTCACCCCTCCACTTT
. TRBJ1-2 TRBV18 . 13 CASSPTGNYGYTF TGTGCCAGCTCACCAACAGGAAACTATGGCTACACCTTC
. TRBJ1-6 TRBV6-6 . 15 CASSYGQGWNSPLHF TGTGCCAGCAGTTACGGGCAGGGGTGGAATTCACCCCTCCACTTT
. TRBJ1-4 TRBV30 . 12 CACYLEGGKLFF TGTGCCTGCTACCTGGAGGGAGGGAAACTGTTTTTT
TRBD1 TRBJ2-4 TRBV19 . 19 CASSIEPIGGAVAKNIQYF TGTGCCAGTAGTATAGAACCTATAGGGGGCGCTGTCGCCAAAAACATTCAGTACTTC
. TRBJ1-1 TRBV9 few 15 CASSVAQGWGTEAFF TGTGCCAGCAGCGTAGCCCAGGGCTGGGGCACTGAAGCTTTCTTT
. TRBJ1-5 TRBV7-3 . 20 CASSLIIPQGPEGRNQPQHF TGTGCCAGCAGCTTAATCATACCCCAAGGTCCGGAAGGGAGGAATCAGCCCCAGCATTTT
. TRBJ1-2 TRBV9 . 12 CASSVEGDSYTF TGTGCCAGCAGCGTAGAGGGGGACAGCTACACCTTC
TRBD1 TRBJ2-7 TRBV4-1 . 16 CASSPGQGARFYEQYF TGCGCCAGCAGCCCAGGACAGGGGGCGCGTTTCTATGAGCAGTACTTC
. TRBJ2-5 TRBV10-1 . 13 CASSRGPRETQYF TGCGCCAGCAGTCGCGGGCCGCGGGAGACCCAGTACTTC
. TRBJ1-6 TRBV4-1 . 12 CASRGRGSPLHF TGCGCCAGCCGGGGGAGAGGATCACCCCTCCACTTT
. TRBJ2-5 TRBV5-1 . 13 CASSFSGRETQYF TGCGCCAGCAGCTTCTCGGGAAGAGAGACCCAGTACTTC
. TRBJ1-5 TRBV6-6 . 17 CASSPLQGSGSNQPQHF TGTGCCAGCAGTCCACTTCAGGGAAGCGGGAGCAATCAGCCCCAGCATTTT
TRBD2 TRBJ2-7 TRBV19 . 15 CASSVGLAVSYEQYF TGTGCCAGTAGTGTCGGACTAGCGGTCTCCTACGAGCAGTACTTC
. TRBJ1-2 TRBV7-9 . 13 CASSLGGPYGYTF TGTGCCAGCAGCTTGGGGGGACCCTATGGCTACACCTTC
TRBD2 TRBJ2-1 TRBV7-2 . 15 CASSLVGGGYNEQFF TGTGCCAGCAGCTTAGTTGGGGGGGGTTACAATGAGCAGTTCTTC
TRBD2 TRBJ2-1 TRBV7-3 . 16 CASSLSAGARRNEQFF TGTGCCAGCAGCTTAAGTGCGGGAGCGCGTAGGAATGAGCAGTTCTTC
. TRBJ2-7 TRBV5-1 . 13 CASSSPEAYEQYF TGCGCCAGCAGCTCACCTGAGGCCTACGAGCAGTACTTC
. TRBJ2-5 TRBV5-1 . 16 CASSPTPPTGRETQYF TGCGCCAGCAGCCCGACGCCCCCGACAGGGAGGGAGACCCAGTACTTC
TRBD2 TRBJ2-1 TRBV5-1 . 14 CASSLGTIDNEQFF TGCGCCAGCAGCTTAGGGACTATAGACAATGAGCAGTTCTTC
. TRBJ1-6 TRBV7-3 . 15 CASSAFSSYNSPLHF TGTGCCAGCAGCGCGTTTAGCTCCTATAATTCACCCCTCCACTTT
. TRBJ2-2 TRBV3-1/TRBV3-2 . 12 CASSLLSGELFF TGTGCCAGCAGCCTGCTGAGCGGGGAGCTGTTTTTT
TRBD2 TRBJ2-4 TRBV15 once 16 CATSSQGTRVKNIQYF TGTGCCACCAGCAGCCAAGGGACTAGGGTCAAAAACATTCAGTACTTC
TRBD1 TRBJ1-6 TRBV7-3 . 14 CASSKQGAKSPLHF TGTGCCAGCAGCAAACAGGGGGCCAAGTCACCCCTCCACTTT
TRBD1 TRBJ2-5 TRBV30 . 12 CALTGGIETQYF TGTGCCTTGACAGGGGGCATAGAGACCCAGTACTTC
. TRBJ1-1 TRBV2 . 14 CASSPSGGRTEAFF TGTGCCAGCAGTCCGTCGGGGGGTAGGACTGAAGCTTTCTTT
. TRBJ2-7 TRBV25-1 . 16 CASSEHRQRPTYEQYF TGTGCCAGCAGTGAACATAGGCAGCGGCCGACCTACGAGCAGTACTTC
TRBD2 TRBJ2-1 TRBV6-2/TRBV6-3 . 20 CASSYPDRLAGPSSYNEQFF TGTGCCAGCAGTTACCCAGACCGACTAGCGGGCCCCAGCTCCTACAATGAGCAGTTCTTC
TRBD1 TRBJ1-2 TRBV6-5 . 14 CASRTGTANYGYTF TGTGCCAGCAGAACCGGGACAGCTAACTATGGCTACACCTTC
TRBD1 TRBJ1-2 TRBV5-5 . 14 CASSLDGDSYGYTF TGTGCCAGCAGCTTGGATGGGGACAGCTATGGCTACACCTTC
. TRBJ1-6 TRBV4-2 . 15 CASSQVRRDNSPLHF TGTGCCAGCAGCCAAGTTCGACGGGATAATTCACCCCTCCACTTT